Shown below are 27 T cell receptor beta chains from a single sample sequenced in a study of cytomegalovirus exposure and HLA in healthy donors. The PCR had 60 Vbeta and 13 Jbeta primers. Produced via immunoSEQ multiplex PCR; TCRdb's table is partial and in-frame only. The data hold roughly 120,000 clones, with over 60% observed a single time. The sequenced material came from PBMCs. The origin of the receptors is a woman aged 55-75 years in good health and CMV-seropositive.

On this clone itself: At one of its ends the junction is not consistent with the germline gene, which may arise from a read error. The chain joins TRBV7-9 to TRBJ2-1, with 7 bases fitting TRBD2. CDR3 length equals 17 residues. The germline CDR1 and CDR2 sequences are SEHNR and FQNEAQ (reference sequence). The CDR3 sequence: CSSSSFFGGGPGNEQFF. DNA for the CDR3: TGTTCCAGCAGCTCCTTTTTCGGGGGAGGGCCTGGGAATGAGCAGTTCTTC.

The V and J genes are TRBV5-5 and TRBJ2-7; 8 bases are a match to TRBD1. This CDR3 region has 17 residues. Germline V lookup: CDR1 SGHKS, CDR2 YYEKEE (reference sequence). CDR3 sequence: CATGQPLRQGRSYEQYF. CDR3 in DNA: TGTGCTACAGGCCAACCCTTACGACAGGGGCGATCCTACGAGCAGTACTTC.

As DNA, the CDR3 is TGTGCCAGCAGCTTTAAGGCGGGAGGGGACGATACGCAGTATTTT. This encodes CASSFKAGGDDTQYF. The chain has TRBV5-4 and TRBJ2-3; 9 positions match TRBD2. Trimming at V came to 2 bases and at J to 6 bases, leaving 7 bases not matched to a gene. This CDR3 has 15 residues. The germline V gene has CDR1 SGHNT and CDR2 YYREEE (reference sequence). The variable domain in full, with the rest retrieved from reference TRBV5-4 and TRBJ2-3, is ETGVTQSPTHLIKTRGQQVTLRCSSQSGHNTVSWYQQALGQGPQFIFQYYREEENGRGNFPPRFSGLQFPNYSSELNVNALELDDSALYLCASSFKAGGDDTQYFGPGTRLTVL.

This clone ranks as medium-sized. V gene TRBV6-5 combines with J gene TRBJ2-7, with D uncertain. This CDR3 has 13 amino acids. Germline V gene sequence: CDR1 MNHEY, CDR2 SVGAGI. The V and J ends lost 2 bases and 7 bases respectively, with 12 bases between them. CDR3 sequence reads: CASSYMANQEQYF. CDR3 bases: TGTGCCAGCAGTTACATGGCCAATCAAGAGCAGTACTTC.

The V and J genes are TRBV29-1 and TRBJ1-1; 10 nucleotides align to TRBD1. V lost 7 bases and J lost 9; bases outside the gene matches: 14. Germline-derived CDR1 and CDR2 are SQVTM and ANQGSEA. The CDR3 sequence is 14 residues long. CDR3 residues: CSANLPGQGWKAFF. In DNA form, the CDR3 reads TGCAGCGCGAATCTTCCGGGACAGGGGTGGAAAGCTTTCTTT.

The chain carries TRBV9 and TRBJ2-2; D gene uncertain. CDR1 SGDLS and CDR2 YYNGEE come from the germline V gene. V was clipped by 0 bases and J by 3 bases, with 12 bases between them. The CDR3 runs 16 residues. DNA for the CDR3: TGTGCCAGCAGCGTAGGAGGCCGGATGTACACCGGGGAGCTGTTTTTT. It yields the protein CASSVGGRMYTGELFF. The full variable domain, completed using reference TRBV9 and TRBJ2-2, is DSGVTQTPKHLITATGQRVTLRCSPRSGDLSVYWYQQSLDQGLQFLIQYYNGEERAKGNILERFSAQQFPDLHSELNLSSLELGDSALYFCASSVGGRMYTGELFFGEGSRLTVL.

This chain links TRBV27 with TRBJ2-5; 13 bases map to TRBD2. In germline, CDR1 is MNHEY, CDR2 SMNVEV (reference sequence). The CDR3 is 14 residues long. V trimming: 5 bases; J trimming: 5 bases; junction bases outside the gene matches: 2. CDR3 protein: CASSGLAGDETQYF. CDR3 bases: TGTGCCAGCAGTGGACTAGCGGGAGACGAGACCCAGTACTTC.

This sequence joins TRBV27 and TRBJ2-3, with TRBD1 identical over 7 bases. Germline CDR1 reads MNHEY; CDR2 reads SMNVEV (reference sequence). This CDR3 has 16 amino acids. The V gene end was trimmed by 5 bases and the J gene end by 4 bases; junction bases not matched to a gene: 12. DNA of the CDR3: TGTGCCAGCAGTGTGACAGGGACCCCCAGCGCAGATACGCAGTATTTT. This gives the protein CASSVTGTPSADTQYF.

This clone was detected once. The V call is TRBV9, the J call TRBJ1-2, with 7 bases lining up with TRBD1. V lost 4 bases and J lost 5; bases outside the gene matches: 11. CDR1 SGDLS and CDR2 YYNGEE come from the germline V gene. This CDR3 spans 15 amino acids. CDR3 residues: CASSPTGTVLYGYTF. The CDR3 nucleotides read TGTGCCAGCAGCCCCACCGGGACAGTTCTTTATGGCTACACCTTC.

The chain employs TRBV10-1 and TRBJ1-2; D remains unclear. V was clipped by 6 bases and J by 3 bases, with 8 bases between them. The germline V gene has CDR1 WNHNN and CDR2 SYGVQD (reference sequence). This CDR3 has 12 amino acids. The CDR3 region has the DNA TGCGCCAGCAGCAACGGGGACTATGGCTACACCTTC. Protein product: CASSNGDYGYTF.

This clone was observed a single time. The chain joins TRBV28 to TRBJ1-4; D is perhaps TRBD1 (6 bases). Per germline, CDR1 MDHEN and CDR2 SYDVKM. V lost 8 bases to trimming and J lost 0 bases, with 10 bases between them. This CDR3 spans 14 amino acids. The CDR3 DNA is TGTGCCAGCGAGGGACATGCAACTAATGAAAAACTGTTTTTT. Translated: CASEGHATNEKLFF.

This clone was detected a few times. V gene TRBV6-5 combines with J gene TRBJ1-4; D is ambiguous. Germline assignment: CDR1 MNHEY and CDR2 SVGAGI. This CDR3 contains 14 residues. V lost 2 bases to trimming and J lost 5 bases, with 9 bases between them. CDR3 protein: CASSYGGTNEKLFF. The CDR3 nucleotides are TGTGCCAGCAGTTACGGAGGAACGAATGAAAAACTGTTTTTT.

This rearrangement joins TRBV19 to TRBJ2-5; 14 nucleotides line up with TRBD2. Unmatched junction bases numbered 9, after V lost 5 bases and J lost 4 bases. This CDR3 contains 17 residues. Germline V gene data show CDR1 as LNHDA and CDR2 as SQIVND (reference sequence). The DNA of the CDR3 is TGTGCCAGTAGTCCCGGGACTAGCGGGAGTCTTCGAGAGACCCAGTACTTC. Its protein is CASSPGTSGSLRETQYF.

This chain uses TRBV27 with TRBJ2-7, with 11 bases that match TRBD2. CDR1 is MNHEY and CDR2 is SMNVEV in the germline V gene (reference sequence). The CDR3 runs to 14 residues. V shed 8 bases, J shed 0 bases, and the junction held 3 bases outside the gene matches. The CDR3: CASSGLADSYEQYF. The CDR3 DNA reads TGTGCCAGCTCGGGACTAGCGGACTCCTACGAGCAGTACTTC.

This chain connects TRBV29-1 to TRBJ1-4, with TRBD1 matching over 8 bases. CDR1 SQVTM and CDR2 ANQGSEA come from the germline V gene. The CDR3 loop spans 15 amino acids. The V and J ends lost 3 bases and 5 bases, in that order; junction bases with no gene match: 8. CDR3 bases: TGCAGCGTTGAGGTACCGGGACAGGAGAATGAAAAACTGTTTTTT. It codes for CSVEVPGQENEKLFF.

This chain uses TRBV11-1 with TRBJ2-2, with D uncertain. V lost 2 bases and J lost 6, with 10 bases in between. CDR3 length: 14 residues. Germline lookup yields CDR1 SGHAT and CDR2 FQDESV (reference sequence). The CDR3 DNA reads TGTGCCAGCAGCTTAACGGTCGAAGCCGGGGAGCTGTTTTTT. Its protein product is CASSLTVEAGELFF.

The CDR3 DNA follows: TGTGCCAGTAGTATAGTCCCGGGAGGGTCCTACGAGCAGTACTTC. Its protein product is CASSIVPGGSYEQYF. This chain uses TRBV19 with TRBJ2-7; 8 nucleotides agree with TRBD2. CDR1 LNHDA and CDR2 SQIVND come from the germline V gene (reference sequence). The CDR3 has 15 amino acids. The V gene end was trimmed by 1 base and the J gene end by 1 base; junction bases not matched to a gene: 3.

This clone was picked up a small number of times. The chain has TRBV20-1 and TRBJ2-7; a weak D match, TRBD2 (5 bases). The CDR3 extends over 11 amino acids. The germline V gene has CDR1 DFQATT and CDR2 SNEGSKA (reference sequence). V was pared by 5 bases and J by 5 bases, with 10 bases between. The CDR3 protein is CSASRADEQYF. CDR3 in DNA: TGCAGTGCTTCCCGAGCGGACGAGCAGTACTTC.

This clone was seen a single time. This rearrangement joins TRBV18 to TRBJ1-1; 8 positions agree with TRBD1. CDR1 and CDR2 (germline): KGHSH, LQKENI. J gave up 0 bases and V 3 bases, and 3 bases lay outside the gene matches. There are 15 residues in the CDR3. This CDR3 is CASSPQGAVNTEAFF. The CDR3 coding sequence is TGTGCCAGCTCACCGCAGGGGGCGGTGAACACTGAAGCTTTCTTT.

This clone was seen a few times. The V gene is TRBV19, the J gene TRBJ1-1; D uncertain. The CDR3 consists of 15 residues. Germline CDR1 reads LNHDA; CDR2 reads SQIVND (reference sequence). V was shortened by 4 bases and J by 3 bases, with 15 bases between the two germline ends. Written as DNA, the CDR3 is TGTGCCAGTAGTACCCCTGAGGTTGCGGACACTGAAGCTTTCTTT. Encoded protein: CASSTPEVADTEAFF.

The chain combines TRBV2 with TRBJ2-1, with 7 bases aligning to TRBD1. J was trimmed by 2 bases and V by 4 bases; bases with no gene match: 5. The CDR3 is 15 amino acids. Per germline, CDR1 SNHLY and CDR2 FYNNEI. The CDR3 sequence: CASSVDRATYNEQFF. The DNA for the CDR3 is TGTGCCAGCAGTGTCGACAGGGCCACCTACAATGAGCAGTTCTTC. The full variable domain, in which reference TRBV2 and TRBJ2-1 provide the parts outside the CDR3, is EPEVTQTPSHQVTQMGQEVILRCVPISNHLYFYWYRQILGQKVEFLVSFYNNEISEKSEIFDDQFSVERPDGSNFTLKIRSTKLEDSAMYFCASSVDRATYNEQFFGPGTRLTVL.

The CDR3, as DNA: TGTGCCAGCACAAGACTAGCTCAAGAGACCCAGTACTTC. Its protein is CASTRLAQETQYF. The J gene is TRBJ2-5, the V gene TRBV28, with 7 bases identical to TRBD2. Per germline, CDR1 MDHEN and CDR2 SYDVKM. The CDR3 runs to 13 residues. Unmatched junction bases numbered 4, after V lost 7 bases and J lost 2 bases. Filled out from reference TRBV28 and TRBJ2-5, the complete variable domain reads DVKVTQSSRYLVKRTGEKVFLECVQDMDHENMFWYRQDPGLGLRLIYFSYDVKMKEKGDIPEGYSVSREKKERFSLILESASTNQTSMYLCASTRLAQETQYFGPGTRLLVL.

The genes are TRBV7-8 and TRBJ2-7; a weak D match, TRBD2 (6 bases). This CDR3 has 15 residues. Germline V lookup: CDR1 SGHVS, CDR2 FQNEAQ. Trimming shortened V by 5 bases and J by 2 bases, and 16 bases separated the two germline ends. The CDR3 DNA follows: TGTGCCAGCAGCGTAAATAGCGGAGAGCCCTACGAGCAGTACTTC. This encodes CASSVNSGEPYEQYF. Variable domain in full (rest from reference TRBV7-8 and TRBJ2-7): GAGVSQSPRYKVAKRGQDVALRCDPISGHVSLFWYQQALGQGPEFLTYFQNEAQLDKSGLPSDRFFAERPEGSVSTLKIQRTQQEDSAVYLCASSVNSGEPYEQYFGPGTRLTVT.

CDR3 loop: CASGLYIPGQGLRTYEQYF. The CDR3 DNA follows: TGTGCTAGTGGTTTGTACATACCGGGACAGGGACTCCGGACCTACGAGCAGTACTTC. The V gene is TRBV12-5, the J gene TRBJ2-7, with 9 bases identical to TRBD1. Germline CDR1 LGHNT, CDR2 FRNRAP. V shed 2 bases, J shed 2 bases, and the junction held 16 bases outside the gene matches. CDR3 length: 19 amino acids.

The chain carries TRBV4-1 and TRBJ2-5, with D perhaps TRBD1 (6 bases). The DNA end favors TRBJ2-7, so the J call may be wrong. CDR3 length: 16 residues. Germline V gives CDR1 MGHRA, CDR2 YSYEKL. The CDR3 DNA is TGCGCCAGCAGCCAAGATAGAGCACAGGGTGGCCACGAGCAGTACTTC. Encoded protein: CASSQDRAQGGHEQYF.

V and J are TRBV6-6 and TRBJ2-7, with TRBD1 matching 9 bases. Germline V gives CDR1 MNHNY, CDR2 SVGAGI (reference sequence). CDR3 length equals 14 residues. The trim removed 8 bases at V and 1 base at J, leaving 6 bases unmatched. The CDR3 bases are TGTGCCAGCCTCATGGGACAGGGATCCTACGAGCAGTACTTC. Encoded protein: CASLMGQGSYEQYF.

The CDR3 sequence is CASSPQPGRAMDEQFF. The CDR3, as DNA: TGTGCCAGCAGCCCCCAGCCCGGGAGGGCCATGGATGAGCAGTTCTTC. The V call is TRBV5-5, the J call TRBJ2-1; 8 nucleotides agree with TRBD2. This CDR3 contains 16 residues. J lost 8 bases, V lost 4 bases, and 14 bases had no gene match. CDR1 and CDR2 (germline): SGHKS, YYEKEE (reference sequence).